The rows below give T cell receptor beta chains drawn from one sample of a study of cytomegalovirus exposure and HLA in healthy donors. The assay was immunoSEQ multiplex PCR, and TCRdb's table has in-frame clones only and misses some. Among 100,000 to 150,000 clones listed, roughly three quarters were seen once. Sequencing was carried out using PBMCs. These receptors all stem from a woman aged 55-75 years in good health and CMV-seronegative. CDR3s include the opening cysteine and the closing phenylalanine or tryptophan. A D gene is named only where the DNA matches it firmly. Where a row states a size, it is once, few, many or the class of an expanded clone; other rows omit it.

>TRBD1|TRBJ1-2|TRBV28|NA
TGTGCCAGCAGTTCGGGGGGGACAGGGGGTGCTAACTATGGCTACACCTTC
CASSSGGTGGANYGYTF
>TRBD1|TRBJ2-7|TRBV4-1|NA
TGCGCCAGCAGCCCGGGCCCCACGGGACAGGGAAGATACGAGCAGTACTTC
CASSPGPTGQGRYEQYF
>TRBD1|TRBJ1-2|TRBV27|NA
TGTGCCAGCAGTCCCATTCGGGGACAGCGAAACTATGGCTACACCTTC
CASSPIRGQRNYGYTF
>TRBD1|TRBJ2-7|TRBV14|NA
TGTGCCAGCAGCCAAGAACAGATAGGGACAGCGGAGCAGTACTTC
CASSQEQIGTAEQYF
>NA|TRBJ2-3|TRBV19|few
TGTGCCAGTAGTATGGGCAGCACAGATACGCAGTATTTT
CASSMGSTDTQYF
>NA|TRBJ2-1|TRBV5-1|NA
TGCGCCAGCAGCTCAGCCGGGAACTACAATGAGCAGTTCTTC
CASSSAGNYNEQFF
>NA|TRBJ1-2|TRBV18|NA
TGTGCCAGCCGCGCGGGGATTGACTATGGCTACACCTTC
CASRAGIDYGYTF
>NA|TRBJ2-3|TRBV7-3|NA
TGTGCCAGCAGCCCTGGGCAAGATACGCAGTATTTT
CASSPGQDTQYF
>NA|TRBJ2-5|TRBV6-1|NA
TGTGCCAGCGTCCGAGATCGCCAAGAGACCCAGTACTTC
CASVRDRQETQYF
>NA|TRBJ2-2|TRBV9|few
TGTGCCAGCAGCTCTCTCTATAACAGGGATCGTACCGGGGAGCTGTTTTTT
CASSSLYNRDRTGELFF
>TRBD2|TRBJ2-1|TRBV7-9|NA
TGTGCCAGCAGCTATGTAGCGGGGGGGCTGAATGAGCAGTTCTTC
CASSYVAGGLNEQFF
>TRBD2|TRBJ2-7|TRBV7-3|NA
TGTGCCAGCAGCTTAATGAGGACTAGCGGTTCCTACGAGCAGTACTTC
CASSLMRTSGSYEQYF
>NA|TRBJ1-1|TRBV19|NA
TGTGCCAGTAATCCGCCCGTGGGGCCTTTCTTT
CASNPPVGPFF
>NA|TRBJ2-7|TRBV7-9|NA
TGTGCCAGCAGCTTTGACGGGAAAAGCTACGAGCAGTACTTC
CASSFDGKSYEQYF
>NA|TRBJ2-7|TRBV7-9|NA
TGTGCCAGCAGCTTAGGTCGAGGAGGGGTAGTCTTCGAGCAGTACTTC
CASSLGRGGVVFEQYF
>TRBD1|TRBJ2-7|TRBV9|NA
TGTGCCAGCAGCGTAACCGGACAGGGGGCGCAAGAGCAGTACTTC
CASSVTGQGAQEQYF
>TRBD1|TRBJ2-3|TRBV28|NA
TGTGCCAGCAGGACAGGGTTTACAGATACGCAGTATTTT
CASRTGFTDTQYF
>NA|TRBJ1-2|TRBV7-9|few
TGTGCCAGCAGCTCGCCGTGGGGGGGACTCGATGGCTACACCTTC
CASSSPWGGLDGYTF
>NA|TRBJ1-2|TRBV2|few
TGTGCCAGCAGTGAAGGGACCTCTCGGGGCTATGGCTACACCTTC
CASSEGTSRGYGYTF
>TRBD1|TRBJ2-1|TRBV9|NA
TGTGCCAGCACCGGTGACAGGGACAATGAGCAGTTCTTC
CASTGDRDNEQFF
>TRBD1|TRBJ1-6|TRBV6-5|NA
TGTGCCAGCAGTTACTCGAAGGGCTCGGGACAGGTATACTTT
CASSYSKGSGQVYF
>TRBD1|TRBJ1-1|TRBV7-2|NA
TGTGCCAGCAGCCAAAGACAGGGCAACACTGAAGCTTTCTTT
CASSQRQGNTEAFF
>NA|TRBJ1-4|TRBV7-9|few
TGTGCCAGCAGCTTAGGTCGGACACATCAAAGGCTGTTTTTT
CASSLGRTHQRLFF
>TRBD1|TRBJ2-1|TRBV25-1|NA
TGTGCCAGCACCCCCCGGGACAGGGGGACGTCTGAGCAGTTCTTC
CASTPRDRGTSEQFF
>TRBD2|TRBJ2-3|TRBV9|NA
TGTGCCAGCAGCGTTGGTTCTAGCGGGGTAGGAGATACGCAGTATTTT
CASSVGSSGVGDTQYF
>NA|TRBJ1-4|TRBV5-1|once
TGCGCCAGCAGCCTGGGAACGGGATACCTAACTGAAAAACTGTTTTTT
CASSLGTGYLTEKLFF
>NA|TRBJ2-3|TRBV27|NA
TGTGCCAGCAGTTGGGCTAGCGTAAGCACAGATACGCAGTATTTT
CASSWASVSTDTQYF
>TRBD2|TRBJ2-1|TRBV6-6|NA
TGTGCCACCATAGGACTAGCGGGAGCCAATGAGCAGTTCTTC
CATIGLAGANEQFF
>TRBD2|TRBJ2-3|TRBV7-8|NA
TGTGCCAGCAGTCCAGAACTAGCGGGAGGGCGGAATACGCAGTATTTT
CASSPELAGGRNTQYF
>TRBD1|TRBJ2-3|TRBV11-1|NA
TGTGCCAGCAGCTTACGGGCAGGGGGTTTGAGTGCAGATACGCAGTATTTT
CASSLRAGGLSADTQYF
>NA|TRBJ2-2|TRBV5-1|NA
TGCGCCAGCAGGGGGGGGCTAGCGCCAAACACCGGGGAGCTGTTTTTT
CASRGGLAPNTGELFF
>NA|TRBJ2-1|TRBV27|few
TGTGCCAGCAGTTTAAGGGGAACAGGGGCGGGATACAATGAGCAGTTCTTC
CASSLRGTGAGYNEQFF
>NA|TRBJ2-5|TRBV29-1|NA
TGCAGCGTTGGCGGAGACAGGACCCAGTACTTC
CSVGGDRTQYF
>NA|TRBJ2-7|TRBV6-6|once
TGTGCCACCCTTACAGGTTCCTCCTACGAGCAGTACTTC
CATLTGSSYEQYF
>TRBD1|TRBJ1-5|TRBV6-1|few
TGTGCCAGCAGCGATGGACAGGGACGGAATCAGCCCCAGCATTTT
CASSDGQGRNQPQHF
>TRBD2|TRBJ2-7|TRBV7-9|NA
TGTGCCAGCAGCTTAGGACTAGCGGGGGACGAGCAGTACTTC
CASSLGLAGDEQYF
>NA|TRBJ2-7|TRBV28|NA
TGTGCCAGCAGTTCCCCTGCTAGCGCCTCCTACGAGCAGTACTTC
CASSSPASASYEQYF
>TRBD2|TRBJ2-1|TRBV11-2|NA
TGTGCCAGCAGCTTAGGACGGAAACTAGCGGGAGGATCATACAATGAGCAGTTCTTC
CASSLGRKLAGGSYNEQFF
>TRBD2|TRBJ2-5|TRBV29-1|NA
TGCAGCGCACTAGCGAACCAAGAGACCCAGTACTTC
CSALANQETQYF
>TRBD1|TRBJ1-1|TRBV30|NA
TGTGCCTGGACAGAAACAGGGGCTCGGGGAGGAGCTTTCTTT
CAWTETGARGGAFF
>NA|TRBJ1-6|TRBV14|NA
TGTGCCAGCAGCCAACAAACGGGACAAATTTCACCCCTCCACTTT
CASSQQTGQISPLHF
>TRBD1|TRBJ1-2|TRBV19|once
TGTGCCAGTAGTTATACGCTGACAGGGGGCCTCTATGGCTACACCTTC
CASSYTLTGGLYGYTF
>NA|TRBJ2-7|TRBV29-1|NA
TGCAGCGTTGTATCGCAGTCCGTGCACGAGCAGTACTTC
CSVVSQSVHEQYF
>NA|TRBJ1-4|TRBV30|few
TGTGCCTGGAGCTCTCCCCTTCGAGGGGAAAAACTGTTTTTT
CAWSSPLRGEKLFF
>TRBD1|TRBJ2-7|TRBV2|NA
TGTGCCAGCACCAGAGAGACCAGGACAGGGGGCGAGCAGTACTTC
CASTRETRTGGEQYF
>NA|TRBJ2-7|TRBV7-3|NA
TGTGCCAGCAGCTTAACACAGGGGGGGAAGGACGAGCAGTACTTC
CASSLTQGGKDEQYF
>NA|TRBJ2-5|TRBV7-3|NA
TGTGCCAGCAGCTCCTTCGGGGGATTCCAAGAGACCCAGTACTTC
CASSSFGGFQETQYF
>NA|TRBJ2-2|TRBV30|NA
TGTGCCTCAAGGCGGGGCTTCACCGGGGAGCTGTTTTTT
CASRRGFTGELFF
>NA|TRBJ1-1|TRBV19|once
TGTGCCAGTAGTATCCCAGGAAAGAACACTGAAGCTTTCTTT
CASSIPGKNTEAFF
>NA|TRBJ2-1|TRBV28|NA
TGTGCCAGCAGTTCCAGGGGCTACTCCTACAATGAGCAGTTCTTC
CASSSRGYSYNEQFF
>TRBD1|TRBJ1-1|TRBV7-9|NA
TGTGCCAGCAGCCCAGACAGGGCCCATGAAGCTTTCTTT
CASSPDRAHEAFF
>TRBD2|TRBJ2-3|TRBV18|NA
TGTGCCAGCTCAGTAGCGGGAGTCAGCACAGATACGCAGTATTTT
CASSVAGVSTDTQYF
>NA|TRBJ2-7|TRBV7-9|NA
TGTGCCAGCAGCTTAGCGGGGCAGACCTCACAGTACTTC
CASSLAGQTSQYF